This TCR beta chain stems from a study of identical twins. The trim removed 6 bases at V and 1 base at J, leaving 2 bases unmatched. CDR1 is MNHNS and CDR2 is SASEGT in the germline V gene. This CDR3 is 13 amino acids long. A universal primer site came from template switching; cDNA carried unique molecular identifiers. TCRdb re-analysed the 5' RACE reads in MiXCR, keeping a single row per CDR3 protein. The profile shows 400,000 to 600,000 distinct CDR3 sequences, under 25% of them singletons. This sample also belongs to another study, concerning yellow fever vaccine responses in identical twins.

The TCR sequence derives from a woman younger than 30 in good health. Sequencing was performed on CD4+ T cells sorted from blood. V gene TRBV6-1 combines with J gene TRBJ1-1, with 7 bases identical to TRBD1. CDR3 amino acids: CASRDRRNTEAFF. The CDR3, as DNA: TGTGCCAGCAGGGACAGGAGGAACACTGAAGCTTTCTTT.